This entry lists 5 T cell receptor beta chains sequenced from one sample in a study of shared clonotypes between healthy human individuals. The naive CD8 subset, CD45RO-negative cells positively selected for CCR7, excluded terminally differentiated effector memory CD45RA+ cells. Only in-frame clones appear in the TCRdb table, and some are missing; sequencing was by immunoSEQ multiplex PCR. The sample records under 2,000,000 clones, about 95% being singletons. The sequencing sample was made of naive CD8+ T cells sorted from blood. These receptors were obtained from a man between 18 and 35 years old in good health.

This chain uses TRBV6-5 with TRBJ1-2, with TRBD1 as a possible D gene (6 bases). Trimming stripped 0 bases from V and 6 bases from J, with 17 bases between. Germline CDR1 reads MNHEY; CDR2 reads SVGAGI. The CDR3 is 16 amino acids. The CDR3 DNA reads TGTGCCAGCAGTTACTCGCTGGGGGCGGTAATGGATGGCTACACCTTC. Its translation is CASSYSLGAVMDGYTF.

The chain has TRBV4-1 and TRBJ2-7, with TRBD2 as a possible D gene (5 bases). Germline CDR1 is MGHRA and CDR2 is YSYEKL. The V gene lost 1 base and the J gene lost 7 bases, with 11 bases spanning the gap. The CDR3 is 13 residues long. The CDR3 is CASSQVYRGEQYF. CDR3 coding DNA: TGCGCCAGCAGCCAAGTCTACCGGGGTGAGCAGTACTTC.

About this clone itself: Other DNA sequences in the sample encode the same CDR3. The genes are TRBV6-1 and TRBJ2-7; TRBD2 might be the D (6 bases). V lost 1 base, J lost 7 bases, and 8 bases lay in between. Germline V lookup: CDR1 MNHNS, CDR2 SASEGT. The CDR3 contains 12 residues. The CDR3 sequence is CASSEVGGEQYF. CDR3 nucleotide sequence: TGTGCCAGCAGTGAAGTGGGGGGTGAGCAGTACTTC.

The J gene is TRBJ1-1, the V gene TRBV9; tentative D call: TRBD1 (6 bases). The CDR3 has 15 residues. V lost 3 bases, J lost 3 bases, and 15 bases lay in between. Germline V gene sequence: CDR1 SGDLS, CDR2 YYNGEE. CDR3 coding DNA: TGTGCCAGCAGCGACCAAACAGGGTTCGACACTGAAGCTTTCTTT. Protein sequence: CASSDQTGFDTEAFF. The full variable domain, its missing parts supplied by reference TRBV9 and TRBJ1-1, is DSGVTQTPKHLITATGQRVTLRCSPRSGDLSVYWYQQSLDQGLQFLIQYYNGEERAKGNILERFSAQQFPDLHSELNLSSLELGDSALYFCASSDQTGFDTEAFFGQGTRLTVV.

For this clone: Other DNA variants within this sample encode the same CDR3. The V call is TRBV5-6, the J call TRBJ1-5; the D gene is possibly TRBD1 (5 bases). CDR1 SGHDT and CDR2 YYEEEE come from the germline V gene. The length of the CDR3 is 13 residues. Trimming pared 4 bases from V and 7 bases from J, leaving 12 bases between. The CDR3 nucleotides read TGTGCCAGCAGCCCGGGCGGGGCCCAGCCCCAGCATTTT. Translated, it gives CASSPGGAQPQHF.